Listed below are T cell receptor beta chains from one sample, sequenced in a study of OX40 agonist ivuxolimab in advanced cancers. Method: immunoSEQ multiplex PCR; TCRdb's copy keeps in-frame clones and lacks some. The sample holds approximately 58,000 clones, approximately 90% seen once. The sample consisted of CD4+ or CD8+ T cells sorted from blood, taken in a trial of the OX40 agonist ivuxolimab. The origin of the receptors is an adult with an advanced solid tumor such as melanoma, head and neck, liver or kidney cancer. The CDR3 runs from the conserved cysteine through the conserved F or W. D genes are given only for firm matches. Clone size is given for some rows only: seen once, a few or many times, or a class if the clone is expanded.

size,V,D,J,CDR3,DNA
.,TRBV11-2,.,TRBJ2-5,CASSSAGQETQYF,TGTGCCAGCAGCTCCGCGGGCCAAGAGACCCAGTACTTC
.,TRBV12-5,.,TRBJ2-5,CASGFGEKSGETQYF,TGTGCTAGTGGGTTTGGGGAGAAGTCCGGGGAGACCCAGTACTTC
.,TRBV18,TRBD2,TRBJ2-7,CASSSRTSGRIDEQYF,TGTGCCAGCTCATCCCGGACTAGCGGGAGAATTGACGAGCAGTACTTC
few,TRBV7-2,.,TRBJ1-3,CASSLGRGSGNTIYF,TGTGCCAGCAGCTTAGGTCGGGGCTCTGGAAACACCATATATTTT
.,TRBV27,TRBD1,TRBJ1-2,CASSSSGQAFTFYGYTF,TGTGCCAGCAGTTCCTCCGGACAGGCCTTTACCTTCTATGGCTACACCTTC
.,TRBV7-8,TRBD1,TRBJ1-5,CASSLGQGANQPQHF,TGTGCCAGCAGCTTAGGTCAGGGGGCGAATCAGCCCCAGCATTTT
.,TRBV5-4,.,TRBJ2-1,CASSLWRAGFNEQFF,TGTGCCAGCAGCTTGTGGAGGGCCGGGTTTAATGAGCAGTTCTTC
.,TRBV7-9,.,TRBJ1-5,CASSSDPTGNQPQHF,TGTGCCAGCAGCTCAGATCCTACAGGGAATCAGCCCCAGCATTTT
.,TRBV2,.,TRBJ2-7,CASSYSPYEQYF,TGTGCCAGCAGTTATTCGCCCTACGAGCAGTACTTC
.,TRBV19,.,TRBJ1-1,CASSHNSLGTEAFF,TGTGCCAGTAGTCACAACTCCCTGGGCACTGAAGCTTTCTTT
.,TRBV27,.,TRBJ2-5,CASSYHGGWETQYF,TGTGCCAGCAGTTACCACGGAGGTTGGGAGACCCAGTACTTC
.,TRBV9,.,TRBJ2-5,CASSVISGETQYF,TGTGCCAGCAGCGTAATTTCGGGTGAGACCCAGTACTTC
.,TRBV29-1,.,TRBJ2-1,CSVDSPEENNEQFF,TGCAGCGTTGACTCACCTGAGGAAAACAATGAGCAGTTCTTC
.,TRBV27,.,TRBJ2-1,CASSPGPTQWGEQFF,TGTGCCAGCTCCCCCGGGCCAACCCAATGGGGTGAGCAGTTCTTC
.,TRBV5-1,TRBD2,TRBJ2-7,CASSSSGTSDYEQYF,TGCGCCAGCAGCTCATCCGGGACTAGCGACTACGAGCAGTACTTC
.,TRBV29-1,.,TRBJ2-7,CSVELGYEQYF,TGCAGCGTTGAGTTGGGTTACGAGCAGTACTTC
.,TRBV18,.,TRBJ2-3,CASSPPFVRTNTDTQYF,TGTGCCAGCTCACCACCCTTTGTCCGGACAAACACAGATACGCAGTATTTT
.,TRBV2,TRBD1,TRBJ2-5,CASSEGTGGYQETQYF,TGTGCCAGCAGTGAAGGGACAGGGGGGTACCAAGAGACCCAGTACTTC
.,TRBV4-1,TRBD2,TRBJ2-7,CASSQEGTSGFYEQYF,TGCGCCAGCAGCCAAGAGGGGACTAGCGGTTTCTACGAGCAGTACTTC